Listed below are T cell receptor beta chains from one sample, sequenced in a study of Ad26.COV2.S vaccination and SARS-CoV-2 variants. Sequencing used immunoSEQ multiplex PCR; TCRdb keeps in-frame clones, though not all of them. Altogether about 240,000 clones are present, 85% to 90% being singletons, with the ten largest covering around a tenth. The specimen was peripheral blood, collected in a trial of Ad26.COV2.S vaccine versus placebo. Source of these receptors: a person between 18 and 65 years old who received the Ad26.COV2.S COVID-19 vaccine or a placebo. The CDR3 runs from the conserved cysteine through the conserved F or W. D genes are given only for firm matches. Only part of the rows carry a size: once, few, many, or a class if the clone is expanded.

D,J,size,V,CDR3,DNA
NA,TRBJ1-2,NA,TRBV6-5,CASWAAQALGYGYTF,TGTGCCAGCTGGGCAGCCCAGGCGTTAGGCTATGGCTACACCTTC
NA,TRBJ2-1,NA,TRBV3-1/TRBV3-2,CASSQAAAGRNEQFF,TGTGCCAGCAGCCAAGCAGCAGCTGGCAGGAATGAGCAGTTCTTC
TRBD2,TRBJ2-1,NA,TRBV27,CASSLTVTSALYNEQFF,TGTGCCAGCAGTTTAACCGTGACTAGCGCTCTGTACAATGAGCAGTTCTTC
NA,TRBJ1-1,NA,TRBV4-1,CASSREEVGGSRIEAFF,TGCGCCAGCAGCCGCGAAGAGGTCGGGGGTAGTCGAATTGAAGCTTTCTTT
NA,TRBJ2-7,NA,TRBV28,CASSPVAAYEQYF,TGTGCCAGCAGTCCCGTAGCGGCCTACGAGCAGTACTTC
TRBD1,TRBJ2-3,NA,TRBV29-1,CSAVGQGSTDTQYF,TGCAGCGCTGTGGGACAGGGAAGCACAGATACGCAGTATTTT
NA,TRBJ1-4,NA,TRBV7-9,CASSLDGATNEKLFF,TGTGCCAGCAGCTTGGACGGTGCAACTAATGAAAAACTGTTTTTT
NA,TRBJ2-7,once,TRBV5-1,CASSATYSNQYF,TGCGCCAGCAGCGCAACCTACAGTAACCAGTACTTC
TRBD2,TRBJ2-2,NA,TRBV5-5,CASSLGLAGGWGTGELFF,TGTGCCAGCAGCTTAGGACTAGCGGGAGGATGGGGCACCGGGGAGCTGTTTTTT
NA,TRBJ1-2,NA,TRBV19,CASSPRGFSYGYTF,TGTGCCAGTAGTCCCAGGGGTTTTTCCTATGGCTACACCTTC
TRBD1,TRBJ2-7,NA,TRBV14,CASSQSTGTGRFQGYEQYF,TGTGCCAGCAGCCAATCGACCGGGACAGGGCGATTTCAGGGGTACGAGCAGTACTTC
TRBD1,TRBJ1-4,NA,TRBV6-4,CASSASGGEKLFF,TGTGCCAGCAGTGCCTCAGGGGGTGAAAAACTGTTTTTT
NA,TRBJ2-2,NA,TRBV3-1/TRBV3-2,CASSQVFRTYTGELFF,TGTGCCAGCAGCCAAGTATTCAGGACCTACACCGGGGAGCTGTTTTTT
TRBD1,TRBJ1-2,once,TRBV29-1,CSVEDKGAAGYTF,TGCAGCGTTGAAGATAAGGGGGCGGCGGGCTACACCTTC
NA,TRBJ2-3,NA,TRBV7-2,CASSSNSGVTQYF,TGTGCCAGCAGTTCAAATAGCGGTGTTACGCAGTATTTT
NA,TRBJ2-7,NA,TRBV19,CATSEVGRTYEQYF,TGTGCCACCTCCGAGGTGGGCAGAACCTACGAGCAGTACTTC
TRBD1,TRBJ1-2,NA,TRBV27,CASSFGGTGPRYGYTF,TGTGCCAGCAGTTTTGGTGGGACAGGGCCCCGTTATGGCTACACCTTC
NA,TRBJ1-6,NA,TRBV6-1,CASSEQGGSYNSPLHF,TGTGCCAGCAGTGAACAGGGCGGCTCCTATAATTCACCCCTCCACTTT
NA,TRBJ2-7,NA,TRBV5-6,CASSWGAGWVQYF,TGTGCCAGCAGTTGGGGGGCAGGGTGGGTGCAGTACTTC
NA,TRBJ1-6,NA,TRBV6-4,CASSPIPGAVSPLHF,TGTGCCAGCAGCCCCATCCCAGGAGCGGTTTCACCCCTCCACTTT
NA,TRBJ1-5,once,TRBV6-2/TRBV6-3,CASSYLSGNQPQHF,TGTGCCAGCAGTTATTTGTCGGGCAATCAGCCCCAGCATTTT
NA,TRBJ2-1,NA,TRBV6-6,CASSYGNYNEQFF,TGTGCCAGCAGTTACGGGAACTACAATGAGCAGTTCTTC
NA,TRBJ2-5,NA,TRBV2,CASSPWTGQETQYF,TGTGCCAGCAGTCCCTGGACGGGGCAAGAGACCCAGTACTTC
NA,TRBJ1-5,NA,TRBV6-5,CASDTANQPQHF,TGTGCCAGCGATACGGCGAATCAGCCCCAGCATTTT
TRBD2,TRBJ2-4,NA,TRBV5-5,CASSPGTSVAKNIQYF,TGTGCCAGCTCCCCCGGGACTAGCGTAGCCAAAAACATTCAGTACTTC
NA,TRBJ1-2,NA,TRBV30,CALDGGFGYTF,TGTGCTTTAGATGGGGGGTTTGGCTACACCTTC
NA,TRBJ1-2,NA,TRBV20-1,CSASYIGPWRHGYTF,TGCAGTGCTAGTTATATAGGACCCTGGAGGCATGGCTACACCTTC
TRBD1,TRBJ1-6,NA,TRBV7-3,CASSQSGQSNSPLHF,TGTGCCAGCAGCCAGTCGGGACAGAGCAATTCACCCCTCCACTTT
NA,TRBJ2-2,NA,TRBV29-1,CSAHSGGGVTGELFF,TGCAGCGCTCATTCGGGTGGGGGCGTCACCGGGGAGCTGTTTTTT
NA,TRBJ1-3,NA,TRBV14,CASRGVAGRNGNTIYF,TGTGCCAGCAGAGGTGTGGCAGGGCGGAATGGAAACACCATATATTTT
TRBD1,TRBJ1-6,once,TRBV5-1,CASSTGTGFSPLHF,TGCGCCAGCAGCACCGGGACAGGGTTTTCACCCCTCCACTTT
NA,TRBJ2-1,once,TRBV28,CASKSIPYNEQFF,TGTGCCAGCAAAAGTATTCCCTACAATGAGCAGTTCTTC
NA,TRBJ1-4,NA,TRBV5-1,CASSPGRVGPLPNEKLFF,TGCGCCAGCAGCCCGGGTAGGGTTGGGCCCCTCCCTAATGAAAAACTGTTTTTT
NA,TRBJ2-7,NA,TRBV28,CASSLPEKHYEQYF,TGTGCCAGCAGTTTACCAGAGAAACACTACGAGCAGTACTTC
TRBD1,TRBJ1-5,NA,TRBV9,CASAGTADNQPQHF,TGTGCCAGCGCCGGGACAGCTGACAATCAGCCCCAGCATTTT
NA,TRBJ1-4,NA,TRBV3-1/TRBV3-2,CASSRGESEKLFF,TGTGCCAGCAGCCGAGGGGAGTCCGAAAAACTGTTTTTT
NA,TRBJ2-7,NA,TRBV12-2,CASRLEDVVLCRDNCVVCEQYF,TGTGCAAGTCGCTTAGAAGATGTGGTGTTATGCCGGGACAACTGCGTAGTTTGCGAGCAGTACTTC